This T cell receptor beta chain was identified in a study of blood T cells in healthy people across ages (dated by TCRdb to the mid-2010s). Notes on the research overall: In model experiments, roughly one uniquely barcoded TCR beta cDNA molecule per two T cells was captured by template switching. The study measured age-related changes in TCR beta repertoire diversity using deep sequencing normalized with unique cDNA molecular identifiers. The donors were split into four age groups: young (average around 15 years), middle-aged (39), aged (over 55) and long-lived (about 74). Donors of different ages were randomly distributed across sequencing lanes to avoid experimental bias. For two donors (one aged 18 to 29 and one aged 80 or older), the study analyzed two additional independent replicas of 1 million unique cDNA reads from the same blood draw. The full study reports these points: As age increased, observed TCR beta diversity per million T cells dropped in a roughly linear way, and a significant reduction was already evident by age roughly 40. Since profiling was done on bulk unsorted PBMCs, naive and antigen-experienced compartments could not be conclusively compared. Estimates of total diversity based on one million sequenced T cells were considered lower bounds and underestimates. Observed TCR beta diversity correlated strongly with the percentage of naive T cells measured by flow cytometry. The CMV infection status of donors was not known, potentially confounding age-related changes in expanded clonotypes. Compared with the aged group, the long-lived group had more naive CD4+ T cells, fewer expanded clones and increased TCR diversity, suggesting age selection.

The library relied on 5' RACE. Sequenced on an Illumina HiSeq 2500. The second PCR ran for roughly 7 to 12 cycles and used a J-beta primer mix along with a sample-barcoded 5' primer. A unique molecular identifier was introduced onto each TCR beta cDNA molecule by a template-switch 5' adaptor carrying 12 random nucleotides. Each sample yielded at least 2.5 million CDR3-containing paired-end reads. The Mint cDNA synthesis kit, primed by a TRBC-specific oligonucleotide, was used to synthesize first-strand cDNA from all RNA. Following uracil-DNA glycosylase treatment, a first 18-cycle PCR with universal primers M1SS and BC2_uni_R was performed on all cDNA. As for the authors' bioinformatics: Normalization of each sample was performed by random selection of 1 million high-quality reads, each carrying a distinct molecular identifier. Instead of being binned into consensus sequences, reads with shared molecular identifiers were discarded. MiTCR, with a Q25 quality threshold and the strictest error-elimination algorithm, was used for CDR3 identification, clonotype clustering and error correction. Lower-bound total TCR beta diversity was estimated with a nonparametric unseen species model using Euler transformation. TCRdb took the public reads, trimmed them with fastp at Q25, ran MiXCR for clone calling and kept in-frame beta chains. Entries are consolidated by CDR3 protein sequence, retaining the most common genes and DNA. The V and J calls come from TCRdb's annotation, not from the publication. This sample is represented by some 1.5 million distinct CDR3 sequences; over 25% of them were singletons. 7.7% of the sample goes to the ten largest clones.

Donors were about 36 systemically healthy Caucasian individuals from Russia aged roughly 6 to 90 years. Each donor gave approximately 9.4 milliliters of peripheral blood, drawn into EDTA-treated Vacutainer tubes. PBMCs were isolated by Ficoll-Paque density-gradient centrifugation, with at least 6 million obtained per sample. Trizol reagent was used to extract total RNA from PBMCs, with at least 6 micrograms per sample. The percentages of naive CD45RAhigh/CD27high T cells were determined by flow cytometry on a PBMC aliquot from every donor. Comments on this clonotype: Its target antigen remains unknown. No base qualities exist here, and no much larger clone lies one base off it.

From the germline V gene, CDR1 is ENHRY and CDR2 is SYGVKD. Its CDR3 holds 14 amino acids, cysteine through phenylalanine. This entry keeps only the CDR3 DNA: 42 bases, framed from base 1. V is shortened by 8 bases, J by 2 bases, and the region joining them spans 14 bases. In this chain, TRBV10-3 is recombined with TRBJ2-3; tentative D gene TRBD2, with 6 bases matching. Material: blood. This TCR derives from a woman aged 30 to 39 in good health. The nucleotide sequence reads as follows: TGTGCCATCCGAGGGACTTCTTACACAGATACGCAGTATTTT. Translated, it gives CAIRGTSYTDTQYF.